Listed below are T cell receptor beta chains from one sample, sequenced in a study of blood T cell repertoires in COVID-19. Using immunoSEQ multiplex PCR, the repertoire was profiled, and TCRdb retains in-frame clones only, with some absent. The profile shows 450,000 to 500,000 clones, over 75% of them singletons. What was sequenced was peripheral blood. The receptors originated from a human donor in a cohort sampled during active COVID-19. Each CDR3 is given with its conserved first and last residue. A D gene is named only where the DNA matches it firmly. Clone size appears in some rows only: once, few, many, or a class for an expanded clone.

j_call: TRBJ1-4
v_call: TRBV25-1
clone_size: -
d_call: -
cdr3_aa: CASTRSSFNEKLFF
cdr3_nt: TGTGCCAGCACGCGGTCTTCCTTTAATGAAAAACTGTTTTTT

j_call: TRBJ1-3
v_call: TRBV5-8
clone_size: once
d_call: -
cdr3_aa: CASSLSGNTIYF
cdr3_nt: TGTGCCAGCAGCTTGTCAGGAAACACCATATATTTT

j_call: TRBJ2-1
v_call: TRBV5-1
clone_size: -
d_call: TRBD1
cdr3_aa: CASSGTGSYNEQFF
cdr3_nt: TGCGCCAGCAGCGGGACAGGGTCCTACAATGAGCAGTTCTTC

j_call: TRBJ2-3
v_call: TRBV30
clone_size: -
d_call: TRBD2
cdr3_aa: CAWKSAGGDTQYF
cdr3_nt: TGTGCCTGGAAATCAGCGGGAGGAGATACGCAGTATTTT

j_call: TRBJ1-2
v_call: TRBV27
clone_size: -
d_call: TRBD1
cdr3_aa: CASSFGPQGYGYTF
cdr3_nt: TGTGCCAGCAGTTTCGGACCACAGGGGTATGGCTACACCTTC

j_call: TRBJ2-1
v_call: TRBV7-8
clone_size: -
d_call: -
cdr3_aa: CASSQEHGTGNEQFF
cdr3_nt: TGTGCCAGCAGCCAGGAACATGGGACTGGCAATGAGCAGTTCTTC

j_call: TRBJ1-1
v_call: TRBV27
clone_size: -
d_call: TRBD1
cdr3_aa: CASPLQGARSEAFF
cdr3_nt: TGTGCCAGTCCCCTCCAGGGGGCGAGATCTGAAGCTTTCTTT

j_call: TRBJ2-3
v_call: TRBV7-2
clone_size: -
d_call: TRBD2
cdr3_aa: CASRTTGLPQYF
cdr3_nt: TGTGCCAGCAGAACGACGGGACTACCGCAGTATTTT

j_call: TRBJ1-2
v_call: TRBV14
clone_size: once
d_call: -
cdr3_aa: CASRNGRGVGGYTF
cdr3_nt: TGTGCCAGCAGGAACGGCCGGGGTGTGGGCGGCTACACCTTC

j_call: TRBJ2-7
v_call: TRBV3-1/TRBV3-2
clone_size: once
d_call: TRBD2
cdr3_aa: CASSLLAGSSYEQYF
cdr3_nt: TGTGCCAGCAGCCTCCTAGCGGGTTCTTCCTACGAGCAGTACTTC

j_call: TRBJ1-1
v_call: TRBV28
clone_size: once
d_call: TRBD1
cdr3_aa: CASSLGQAVGTEAFF
cdr3_nt: TGTGCCAGCAGTTTGGGACAGGCCGTGGGCACTGAAGCTTTCTTT

j_call: TRBJ1-1
v_call: TRBV30
clone_size: -
d_call: TRBD1
cdr3_aa: CAWSVGDRVEAFF
cdr3_nt: TGTGCCTGGAGTGTAGGGGACAGGGTAGAAGCTTTCTTT

j_call: TRBJ2-3
v_call: TRBV14
clone_size: -
d_call: TRBD1
cdr3_aa: CASSQHTGAQTDTQYF
cdr3_nt: TGTGCCAGCAGCCAGCATACAGGGGCACAAACAGATACGCAGTATTTT

j_call: TRBJ1-1
v_call: TRBV5-1
clone_size: -
d_call: TRBD1
cdr3_aa: CASSLDRGTEAFF
cdr3_nt: TGCGCCAGCAGCTTGGACAGGGGGACTGAAGCTTTCTTT

j_call: TRBJ2-2
v_call: TRBV11-1
clone_size: -
d_call: -
cdr3_aa: CASSLERITGELFF
cdr3_nt: TGTGCCAGCAGCTTAGAGAGAATCACCGGGGAGCTGTTTTTT

j_call: TRBJ2-1
v_call: TRBV4-1
clone_size: -
d_call: -
cdr3_aa: CASSQGPGPAVHNEQFF
cdr3_nt: TGCGCCAGCAGCCAAGGCCCGGGTCCCGCGGTCCACAATGAGCAGTTCTTC

j_call: TRBJ1-5
v_call: TRBV5-1
clone_size: -
d_call: TRBD1
cdr3_aa: CASSYGTGNQPQHF
cdr3_nt: TGCGCCAGCAGCTACGGGACAGGCAATCAGCCCCAGCATTTT

j_call: TRBJ2-1
v_call: TRBV6-2/TRBV6-3
clone_size: once
d_call: -
cdr3_aa: CASSYPSGRAGNEQFF
cdr3_nt: TGTGCCAGCAGTTACCCCTCCGGGAGAGCCGGCAATGAGCAGTTCTTC

j_call: TRBJ2-1
v_call: TRBV19
clone_size: -
d_call: -
cdr3_aa: CASRGQVNNEQFF
cdr3_nt: TGTGCCAGTAGGGGTCAGGTTAACAATGAGCAGTTCTTC

j_call: TRBJ1-5
v_call: TRBV19
clone_size: -
d_call: -
cdr3_aa: CASSRNREWGNQPQHF
cdr3_nt: TGTGCCAGTAGTAGAAACAGGGAGTGGGGCAATCAGCCCCAGCATTTT

j_call: TRBJ1-2
v_call: TRBV6-5
clone_size: -
d_call: TRBD1
cdr3_aa: CASSKGQEINYGYTF
cdr3_nt: TGTGCCAGCAGTAAGGGACAGGAAATTAACTATGGCTACACCTTC

j_call: TRBJ2-1
v_call: TRBV10-3
clone_size: -
d_call: -
cdr3_aa: CAISERVGQGGDNEQFF
cdr3_nt: TGTGCCATCAGTGAAAGGGTAGGACAGGGAGGGGACAATGAGCAGTTCTTC

j_call: TRBJ1-3
v_call: TRBV28
clone_size: -
d_call: -
cdr3_aa: CASSLSRAGNTIYF
cdr3_nt: TGTGCCAGCAGTTTAAGCAGGGCTGGAAACACCATATATTTT

j_call: TRBJ1-1
v_call: TRBV6-5
clone_size: -
d_call: -
cdr3_aa: CASSYSRGRSEAFF
cdr3_nt: TGTGCCAGCAGTTACTCGAGGGGGAGATCTGAAGCTTTCTTT

j_call: TRBJ1-6
v_call: TRBV6-2/TRBV6-3
clone_size: -
d_call: -
cdr3_aa: CASSYLGRDSPLHF
cdr3_nt: TGTGCCAGCAGTTACCTCGGGCGGGATTCACCCCTCCACTTT

j_call: TRBJ2-3
v_call: TRBV28
clone_size: few
d_call: TRBD1
cdr3_aa: CASSSTSQGATDTQYF
cdr3_nt: TGTGCCAGCAGTTCCACCTCACAGGGGGCCACAGATACGCAGTATTTT

j_call: TRBJ2-7
v_call: TRBV28
clone_size: -
d_call: -
cdr3_aa: CASNSPEQYF
cdr3_nt: TGTGCCAGCAATAGCCCCGAGCAGTACTTC

j_call: TRBJ1-5
v_call: TRBV7-3
clone_size: -
d_call: TRBD1
cdr3_aa: CASSFRGSNQPQHF
cdr3_nt: TGTGCCAGCAGCTTCAGGGGGAGCAATCAGCCCCAGCATTTT

j_call: TRBJ2-1
v_call: TRBV11-2
clone_size: -
d_call: TRBD2
cdr3_aa: CASSLQRTSVNEQFF
cdr3_nt: TGTGCCAGCAGTTTGCAGAGGACTAGTGTCAATGAGCAGTTCTTC

j_call: TRBJ1-2
v_call: TRBV27
clone_size: -
d_call: -
cdr3_aa: CASSLSGGQGRSGYTF
cdr3_nt: TGTGCCAGCAGTTTATCGGGGGGGCAGGGGAGAAGTGGCTACACCTTC

j_call: TRBJ1-1
v_call: TRBV7-6
clone_size: -
d_call: TRBD1
cdr3_aa: CASSFSQGGAEAFF
cdr3_nt: TGTGCCAGCAGTTTCAGCCAAGGGGGCGCTGAAGCTTTCTTT

j_call: TRBJ2-1
v_call: TRBV9
clone_size: -
d_call: -
cdr3_aa: CASSGSGNEQFF
cdr3_nt: TGTGCCAGCAGCGGCAGCGGGAATGAGCAGTTCTTC

j_call: TRBJ2-2
v_call: TRBV9
clone_size: -
d_call: TRBD2
cdr3_aa: CASSPQKPLAGGNTGELFF
cdr3_nt: TGTGCCAGCAGCCCCCAGAAACCCTTAGCGGGAGGAAACACCGGGGAGCTGTTTTTT

j_call: TRBJ2-1
v_call: TRBV27
clone_size: -
d_call: -
cdr3_aa: CASSLSYGGSYNEQFF
cdr3_nt: TGTGCCAGCAGTTTATCGTACGGAGGCTCCTACAATGAGCAGTTCTTC

j_call: TRBJ2-1
v_call: TRBV7-9
clone_size: -
d_call: -
cdr3_aa: CASSVTQIFWNEQFF
cdr3_nt: TGTGCCAGCAGTGTGACACAGATCTTTTGGAATGAGCAGTTCTTC

j_call: TRBJ2-1
v_call: TRBV5-1
clone_size: -
d_call: -
cdr3_aa: CASSLSISQGAGEQFF
cdr3_nt: TGCGCCAGCAGCTTGTCCATTTCACAGGGTGCCGGTGAGCAGTTCTTC

j_call: TRBJ2-5
v_call: TRBV28
clone_size: -
d_call: TRBD2
cdr3_aa: CASSRGTSEATQYF
cdr3_nt: TGTGCCAGCAGCCGGGGGACTAGCGAGGCGACCCAGTACTTC

j_call: TRBJ2-4
v_call: TRBV28
clone_size: -
d_call: -
cdr3_aa: CASSLSREFKNIQYF
cdr3_nt: TGTGCCAGCAGTTTATCTAGAGAGTTTAAAAACATTCAGTACTTC

j_call: TRBJ2-5
v_call: TRBV7-9
clone_size: -
d_call: -
cdr3_aa: CASSLTQVQETQYF
cdr3_nt: TGTGCCAGCAGCTTAACGCAGGTCCAAGAGACCCAGTACTTC

j_call: TRBJ2-7
v_call: TRBV7-2
clone_size: few
d_call: TRBD1
cdr3_aa: CASGNRGRNEQYF
cdr3_nt: TGTGCCAGCGGCAACAGGGGGCGGAACGAGCAGTACTTC

j_call: TRBJ2-1
v_call: TRBV7-6
clone_size: -
d_call: TRBD2
cdr3_aa: CASSPLTSGRANEQFF
cdr3_nt: TGTGCCAGCAGCCCTTTAACTAGCGGGAGGGCGAATGAGCAGTTCTTC

j_call: TRBJ1-1
v_call: TRBV5-1
clone_size: -
d_call: -
cdr3_aa: CASSVTVNTEAFF
cdr3_nt: TGCGCCAGCAGCGTTACAGTGAACACTGAAGCTTTCTTT

j_call: TRBJ2-2
v_call: TRBV11-3
clone_size: -
d_call: -
cdr3_aa: CASSLGLNTGELFF
cdr3_nt: TGTGCCAGCAGCTTAGGACTGAACACCGGGGAGCTGTTTTTT

j_call: TRBJ2-5
v_call: TRBV10-3
clone_size: -
d_call: TRBD1
cdr3_aa: CAISDRTGTGRETQYF
cdr3_nt: TGTGCCATCAGTGACCGGACAGGGACAGGACGGGAGACCCAGTACTTC

j_call: TRBJ2-5
v_call: TRBV10-3
clone_size: -
d_call: TRBD1
cdr3_aa: CAISETSDRVLETQYF
cdr3_nt: TGTGCCATCAGCGAGACCAGCGACAGGGTCTTGGAGACCCAGTACTTC

j_call: TRBJ2-7
v_call: TRBV7-2
clone_size: -
d_call: TRBD2
cdr3_aa: CASSLAAGGLSYEQYF
cdr3_nt: TGTGCCAGCAGCTTAGCAGCGGGGGGGCTCTCCTACGAGCAGTACTTC

j_call: TRBJ2-3
v_call: TRBV6-1
clone_size: -
d_call: -
cdr3_aa: CASSDQAGASTDTQYF
cdr3_nt: TGTGCCAGCAGTGACCAGGCAGGGGCGAGCACAGATACGCAGTATTTT

j_call: TRBJ2-1
v_call: TRBV19
clone_size: -
d_call: -
cdr3_aa: CASSATPGTDNNEQFF
cdr3_nt: TGTGCCAGTAGTGCCACCCCCGGGACTGATAACAATGAGCAGTTCTTC

j_call: TRBJ1-1
v_call: TRBV27
clone_size: -
d_call: TRBD1
cdr3_aa: CASSLEGWDRGFRTEAFF
cdr3_nt: TGTGCCAGCAGTTTAGAAGGCTGGGACAGGGGGTTCCGAACTGAAGCTTTCTTT